This T cell receptor (gamma chain) is drawn from a study of Vδ1+ human thymocytes. RNA was extracted from the cells and then reverse transcribed. CDR3 amplicons came from multiplex PCR with pooled V-gene forward and constant-region reverse primers. TCRdb reprocessed the multiplex PCR reads through CATT. The top ten hold under 2% of the sample, which has about 36,000 gamma-chain clones, 20% to 25% seen once. Concerning this clone: Its antigen remains unidentified.

CDR3 length equals 15 residues. V lost 4 bases and J lost 6; bases outside the gene matches: 15. Germline CDR1 reads VENAVY; CDR2 reads YDSYNSRV. Overall study findings and caveats: In the thymus, TRG and TRD repertoires looked highly polyclonal with Gaussian CDR3 lengths.

Alphabeta T cells were depleted, then CD3+ Vdelta1+ Vdelta2- thymocytes were FACS-sorted. The V and J genes are TRGV8 and TRGJ1 or TRGJ2. The origin of this receptor is a girl less than two years old who had congenital heart surgery. Sequencing was carried out using Vdelta1+ gamma-delta thymocytes from the thymus. Documented subset: FACS-sorted CD3+ TCRalphabeta- TCRVdelta1+ TCRVdelta2- thymocytes. The CDR3 coding sequence is TGTGCCACCTGGGACAGAGCCGCCGATTGTTATAAGAAACTCTTT. Translating gives CATWDRAADCYKKLF.